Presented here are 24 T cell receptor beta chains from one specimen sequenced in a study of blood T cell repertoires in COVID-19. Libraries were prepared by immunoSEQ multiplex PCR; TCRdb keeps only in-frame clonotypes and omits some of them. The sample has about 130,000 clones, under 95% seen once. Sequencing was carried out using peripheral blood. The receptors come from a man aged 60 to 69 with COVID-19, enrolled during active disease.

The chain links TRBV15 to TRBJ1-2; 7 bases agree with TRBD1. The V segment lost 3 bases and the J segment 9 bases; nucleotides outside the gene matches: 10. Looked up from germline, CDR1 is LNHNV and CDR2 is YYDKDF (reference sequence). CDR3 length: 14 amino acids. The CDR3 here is CATSRLGQERSYTF. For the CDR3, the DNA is TGTGCCACCAGCAGGCTTGGACAGGAAAGGAGCTACACCTTC.

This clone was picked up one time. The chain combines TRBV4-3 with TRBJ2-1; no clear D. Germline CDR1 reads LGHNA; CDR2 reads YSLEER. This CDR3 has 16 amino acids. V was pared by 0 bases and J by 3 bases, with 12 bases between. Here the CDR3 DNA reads TGCGCCAGCAGCCAAGAGGGCAGGTCCGGCTACAATGAGCAGTTCTTC. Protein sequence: CASSQEGRSGYNEQFF.

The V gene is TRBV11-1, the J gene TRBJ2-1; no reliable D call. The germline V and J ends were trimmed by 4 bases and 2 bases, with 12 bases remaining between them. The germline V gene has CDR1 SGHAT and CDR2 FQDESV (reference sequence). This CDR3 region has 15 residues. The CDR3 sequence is CASSSGDSPYNEQFF. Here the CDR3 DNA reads TGTGCCAGCAGCTCCGGAGATAGCCCCTACAATGAGCAGTTCTTC.

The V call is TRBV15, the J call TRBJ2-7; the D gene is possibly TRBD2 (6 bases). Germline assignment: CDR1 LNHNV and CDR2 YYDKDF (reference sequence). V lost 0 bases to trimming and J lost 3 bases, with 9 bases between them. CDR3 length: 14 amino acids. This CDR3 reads CATSRDPGGYEQYF. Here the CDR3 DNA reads TGTGCCACCAGCAGAGATCCCGGGGGCTACGAGCAGTACTTC. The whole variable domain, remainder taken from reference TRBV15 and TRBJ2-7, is DAMVIQNPRYQVTQFGKPVTLSCSQTLNHNVMYWYQQKSSQAPKLLFHYYDKDFNNEADTPDNFQSRRPNTSFCFLDIRSPGLGDTAMYLCATSRDPGGYEQYFGPGTRLTVT.

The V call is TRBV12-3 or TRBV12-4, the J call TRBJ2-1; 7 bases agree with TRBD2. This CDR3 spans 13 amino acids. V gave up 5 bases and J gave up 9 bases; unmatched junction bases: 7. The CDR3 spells CASSQGAGVEQFF. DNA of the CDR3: TGTGCCAGCAGTCAGGGCGCGGGAGTTGAGCAGTTCTTC.

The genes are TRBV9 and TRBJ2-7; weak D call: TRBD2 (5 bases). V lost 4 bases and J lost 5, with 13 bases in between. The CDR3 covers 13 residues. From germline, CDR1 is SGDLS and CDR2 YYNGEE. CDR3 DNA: TGTGCCAGCAGCCCAGCGGCATGGGACGAGCAGTACTTC. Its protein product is CASSPAAWDEQYF.

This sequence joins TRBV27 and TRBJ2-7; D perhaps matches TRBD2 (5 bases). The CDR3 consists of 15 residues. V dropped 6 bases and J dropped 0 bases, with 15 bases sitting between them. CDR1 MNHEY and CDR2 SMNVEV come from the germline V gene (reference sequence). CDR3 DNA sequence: TGTGCCAGCAGAAAAGGACGGGATAGCTCCTACGAGCAGTACTTC. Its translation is CASRKGRDSSYEQYF.

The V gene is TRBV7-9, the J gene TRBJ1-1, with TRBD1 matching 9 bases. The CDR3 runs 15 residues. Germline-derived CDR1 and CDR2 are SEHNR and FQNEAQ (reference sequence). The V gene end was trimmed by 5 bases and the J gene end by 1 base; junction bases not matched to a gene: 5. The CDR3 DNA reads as TGTGCCAGCAGCCCGAACAGGGGGCCGAACACTGAAGCTTTCTTT. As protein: CASSPNRGPNTEAFF. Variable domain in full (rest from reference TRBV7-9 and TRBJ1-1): DTGVSQNPRHKITKRGQNVTFRCDPISEHNRLYWYRQTLGQGPEFLTYFQNEAQLEKSRLLSDRFSAERPKGSFSTLEIQRTEQGDSAMYLCASSPNRGPNTEAFFGQGTRLTVV.

CDR3 amino acids: CASSQETGWQPQHF. The CDR3 DNA reads as TGCGCCAGCAGCCAAGAAACAGGGTGGCAGCCCCAGCATTTT. The genes are TRBV4-1 and TRBJ1-5, with D perhaps matching TRBD1 (6 bases). Trimming left V 0 bases short and J 7 bases short, with 10 bases between. The CDR3 totals 14 residues. Germline lookup yields CDR1 MGHRA and CDR2 YSYEKL.

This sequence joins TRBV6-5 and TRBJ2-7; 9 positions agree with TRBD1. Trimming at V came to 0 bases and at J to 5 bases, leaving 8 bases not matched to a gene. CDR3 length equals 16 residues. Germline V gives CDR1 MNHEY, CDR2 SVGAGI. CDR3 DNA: TGTGCCAGCAGTTACTCGTTGGACAGGGGAAGAAACGAGCAGTACTTC. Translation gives CASSYSLDRGRNEQYF.

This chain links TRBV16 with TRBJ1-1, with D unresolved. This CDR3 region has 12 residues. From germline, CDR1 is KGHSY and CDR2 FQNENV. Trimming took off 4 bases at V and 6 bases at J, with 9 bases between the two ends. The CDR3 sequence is CASSRSRSEAFF. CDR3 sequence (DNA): TGTGCCAGCAGCCGATCTCGTTCTGAAGCTTTCTTT.

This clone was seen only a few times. DNA for the CDR3: TGCGCCAGCAGCCCTCCACGCGGAGCGGGAGACGCAGATACGCAGTATTTT. Protein sequence: CASSPPRGAGDADTQYF. The rearrangement links TRBV4-1 to TRBJ2-3; 8 bases align to TRBD2. The length of the CDR3 is 17 residues. Germline-derived CDR1 and CDR2 are MGHRA and YSYEKL. J was trimmed by 4 bases and V by 4 bases; bases with no gene match: 13.

The CDR3, as DNA: TGTGCCAGCAGCCCCTTGGGTAGCGGGAGCCCTAGGGGGTATGAGCAGTTCTTC. Encoded protein: CASSPLGSGSPRGYEQFF. This sequence joins TRBV14 and TRBJ2-1; 9 bases map to TRBD2. This CDR3 spans 18 amino acids. Trimming removed 4 bases from V and 8 bases from J; junction bases left unmatched: 18. Germline V gives CDR1 SGHDN, CDR2 FVKESK.

CDR3: CASSWGQGGKTQYF. The CDR3 DNA is TGTGCCAGCAGCTGGGGGCAGGGGGGAAAGACCCAGTACTTC. The rearrangement links TRBV5-4 to TRBJ2-5, with TRBD1 as a possible D gene (7 bases). The length of the CDR3 is 14 residues. CDR1 is SGHNT and CDR2 is YYREEE in the germline V gene (reference sequence). V gave up 3 bases and J gave up 6 bases, with 15 bases separating them.

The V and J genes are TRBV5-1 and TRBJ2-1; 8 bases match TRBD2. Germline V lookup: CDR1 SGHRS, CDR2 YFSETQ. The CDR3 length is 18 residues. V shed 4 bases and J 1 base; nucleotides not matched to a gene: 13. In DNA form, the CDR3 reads TGCGCCAGCAGCCGTTGGGGGGAGACTAGCGTTTCCTACAATGAGCAGTTCTTC. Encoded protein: CASSRWGETSVSYNEQFF.

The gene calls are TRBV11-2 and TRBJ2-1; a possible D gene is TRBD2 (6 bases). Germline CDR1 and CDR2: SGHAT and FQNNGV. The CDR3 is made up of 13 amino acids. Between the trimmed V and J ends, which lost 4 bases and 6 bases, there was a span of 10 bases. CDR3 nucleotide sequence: TGTGCCAGCAGCTCGACTAGTTTCAATGAGCAGTTCTTC. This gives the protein CASSSTSFNEQFF.

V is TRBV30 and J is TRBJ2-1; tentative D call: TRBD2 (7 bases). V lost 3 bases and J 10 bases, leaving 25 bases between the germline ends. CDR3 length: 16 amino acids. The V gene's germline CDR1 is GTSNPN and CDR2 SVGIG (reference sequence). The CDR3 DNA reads TGTGCCTGGAGCGGGACATGGGGCCGCGGGAGAAACGAGCAGTTCTTC. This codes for CAWSGTWGRGRNEQFF.

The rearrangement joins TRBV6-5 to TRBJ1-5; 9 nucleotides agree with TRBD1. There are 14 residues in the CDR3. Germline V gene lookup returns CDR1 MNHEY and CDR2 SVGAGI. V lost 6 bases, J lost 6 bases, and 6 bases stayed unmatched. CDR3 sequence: CASSRDREGQPQHF. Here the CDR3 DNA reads TGTGCCAGCAGCCGGGACAGGGAAGGTCAGCCCCAGCATTTT.

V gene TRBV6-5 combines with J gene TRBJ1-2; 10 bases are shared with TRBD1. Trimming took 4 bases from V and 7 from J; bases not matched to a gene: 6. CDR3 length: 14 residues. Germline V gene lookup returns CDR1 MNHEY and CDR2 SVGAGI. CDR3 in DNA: TGTGCCAGCAGTTTTTCCGGGACAGGGGTTGGCTACACCTTC. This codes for CASSFSGTGVGYTF.

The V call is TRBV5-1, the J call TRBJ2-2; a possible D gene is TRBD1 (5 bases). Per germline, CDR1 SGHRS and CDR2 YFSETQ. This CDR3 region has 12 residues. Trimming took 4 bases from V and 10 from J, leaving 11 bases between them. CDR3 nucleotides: TGCGCCAGCAGCATCAGGGTCGAGGAGCTGTTTTTT. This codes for CASSIRVEELFF.

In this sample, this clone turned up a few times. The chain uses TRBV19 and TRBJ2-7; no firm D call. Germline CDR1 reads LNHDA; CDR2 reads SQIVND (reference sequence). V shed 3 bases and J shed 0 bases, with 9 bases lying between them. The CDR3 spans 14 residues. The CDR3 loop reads CASSMRGLSYEQYF. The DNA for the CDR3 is TGTGCCAGTAGTATGCGAGGCCTCTCCTACGAGCAGTACTTC.

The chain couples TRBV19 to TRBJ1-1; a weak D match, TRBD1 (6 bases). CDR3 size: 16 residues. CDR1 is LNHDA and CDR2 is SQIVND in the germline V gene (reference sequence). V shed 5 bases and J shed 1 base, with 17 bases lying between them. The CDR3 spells CASSGPPGAKNTEAFF. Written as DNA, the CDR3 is TGTGCCAGTAGTGGGCCCCCAGGGGCGAAGAACACTGAAGCTTTCTTT.

As DNA, the CDR3 is TGTGCCATCAGTGAGTCGTCTCTAGAAGCCAATGAGCAGTTCTTC. Translation gives CAISESSLEANEQFF. The chain employs TRBV10-3 and TRBJ2-1; no definite D call. The CDR3 is 15 residues long. V was clipped by 0 bases and J by 6 bases, with 12 bases between them. The V gene's germline CDR1 is ENHRY and CDR2 SYGVKD.

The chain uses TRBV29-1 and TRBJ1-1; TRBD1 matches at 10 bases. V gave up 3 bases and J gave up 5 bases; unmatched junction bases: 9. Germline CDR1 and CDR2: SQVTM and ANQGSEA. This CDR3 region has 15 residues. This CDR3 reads CSVDRTGGFSTEAFF. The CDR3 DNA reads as TGCAGCGTTGACCGGACAGGGGGTTTTTCGACTGAAGCTTTCTTT.